Listed here are 8 T cell receptor beta chains from one sample, sequenced in a study of T cell clonotyping in hematopoietic cell transplantation. The protocol was immunoSEQ multiplex PCR, while the TCRdb copy is restricted to in-frame clones and leaves out a portion. The sample lists thousands of clones; 79% were seen once. Time point here: recipient sample about 28 days before transplant, after cytoreduction. The material was peripheral blood mononuclear cells, obtained before stem cell transplant. These receptors all come from a man in his 60s with acute myeloid leukemia. Some clones in this sample may be carry-over from other donors' samples.

The chain links TRBV30 to TRBJ2-7; D gene unclear. Germline loops: CDR1 GTSNPN, CDR2 SVGIG (reference sequence). The V end lost 5 bases, the J end lost 3 bases, and 14 bases lay between the germline ends. The CDR3 extends over 13 amino acids. The CDR3: CAWAWQTNYEQYF. The DNA of the CDR3 is TGTGCCTGGGCGTGGCAGACGAACTACGAGCAGTACTTC.

The chain combines TRBV7-3 with TRBJ2-6; TRBD2 aligns across 12 bases. V shed 5 bases and J 4 bases; nucleotides not matched to a gene: 15. Germline V lookup: CDR1 SGHTA, CDR2 FQGTGA. The CDR3 sequence is 20 residues long. CDR3: CASSPIGRTSGVSGANVLTF. For the CDR3, the DNA is TGTGCCAGCAGCCCGATAGGCCGGACTAGCGGGGTGAGCGGGGCCAACGTCCTGACTTTC.

The chain uses TRBV30 and TRBJ1-5; no definite D call. CDR3 size: 17 residues. V was clipped by 0 bases and J by 7 bases, with 22 bases between them. Germline values: CDR1 GTSNPN, CDR2 SVGIG (reference sequence). The CDR3 DNA is TGTGCCTGGAGTGTAGGAGTAATGTCTCTACCAGGACAGCCCCAGCATTTT. Its translation is CAWSVGVMSLPGQPQHF.

This clone was detected only once. The CDR3 bases are TGTGCCAGCAGCCAGGTACAGGGATTGAATTCACCCCTCCACTTT. This codes for CASSQVQGLNSPLHF. The V and J genes are TRBV14 and TRBJ1-6, with a tentative D call TRBD1 (6 bases). CDR1 SGHDN and CDR2 FVKESK come from the germline V gene. The germline V and J ends were trimmed by 3 bases and 7 bases, with 13 bases remaining between them. The CDR3 has 15 residues.

This chain connects TRBV28 to TRBJ2-1, with 7 nucleotides matching TRBD2. J lost 7 bases, V lost 7 bases, and 7 bases had no gene match. The germline gives CDR1 MDHEN, CDR2 SYDVKM. This CDR3 has 13 residues. CDR3 nucleotides: TGTGCCAGCATCGGGGGAGGGAGAAATGAGCAGTTCTTC. Translating it yields CASIGGGRNEQFF.

The rearrangement joins TRBV4-1 to TRBJ2-7, with no clear D. CDR1 and CDR2 from the germline V gene are MGHRA and YSYEKL. The CDR3 runs 15 residues. The V and J ends lost 4 bases and 0 bases respectively, with 13 bases between them. DNA of the CDR3: TGCGCCAGCAGCCTGCTCGGGCCGAGCTCCTACGAGCAGTACTTC. It encodes CASSLLGPSSYEQYF.

V gene TRBV2 combines with J gene TRBJ2-5; TRBD2 aligns across 10 bases. Trimming removed 6 bases from V and 5 bases from J; junction bases left unmatched: 9. CDR1 and CDR2 (germline): SNHLY, FYNNEI. The CDR3 length is 15 residues. The CDR3: CASRWGSGRQETQYF. The CDR3 DNA sequence: TGTGCCAGCAGGTGGGGTAGCGGGAGGCAGGAGACCCAGTACTTC.

This clone was detected only once. The J gene is TRBJ2-3, the V gene TRBV2, with 8 bases that match TRBD1. After removal of 8 bases from V and 2 bases from J, the junction contained 9 bases not matched to a gene. CDR1 SNHLY and CDR2 FYNNEI come from the germline V gene. The CDR3 is 15 residues long. Written as DNA, the CDR3 is TGTGCCAGCGCAAAGGACAGGGAAGTCACAGATACGCAGTATTTT. It translates to CASAKDREVTDTQYF.